This T cell receptor beta chain was retrieved from a study of cytomegalovirus exposure and HLA in healthy donors. Study-wide findings and caveats: Rarity characterized most TCR sequences, yet some public TCRs appeared in many donors. Accurate prediction of most subjects' HLA-A and HLA-B alleles from TCR beta sequences was reported. Some TCR beta chains (roughly 160 of them) were listed as cytomegalovirus-associated.

Trimming removed 8 bases from V and 8 bases from J; junction bases left unmatched: 10. Germline V gives CDR1 SGHTA, CDR2 FQGNSA. The CDR3 is 14 amino acids. The PCR ran on 60 Vbeta and 13 Jbeta primers. Method: immunoSEQ multiplex PCR; TCRdb's copy keeps in-frame clones and lacks some. Of about 150,000 clones listed, around three quarters are singletons. A word on this clone: What it binds is unknown.

Sample: PBMCs. The chain is built from TRBV7-2 and TRBJ2-1; 9 bases are shared with TRBD2. The origin of this receptor is a male donor in good health and CMV-seronegative. CDR3 loop: CASGPQAGGYEQFF. In DNA, the CDR3 is TGTGCCAGCGGACCCCAGGCGGGAGGGTATGAGCAGTTCTTC.